This passage covers 24 T cell receptor beta chains from one sample sequenced in a study of monozygotic twins with inflammatory bowel disease. Reprocessing the 5' RACE reads, TCRdb reports a single entry for every CDR3 protein and omits DNA. The sample totals approximately 340,000 distinct CDR3 sequences. Sequencing input: blood. These TCRs come from a human donor with ulcerative colitis or Crohn's disease, or a healthy co-twin of an affected twin (not recorded which).

The chain uses TRBV27 and TRBJ2-7; with no DNA, the TCRdb D assignment of TRBD1 cannot be verified. CDR3 length: 14 residues. Germline V gives CDR1 MNHEY, CDR2 SMNVEV (reference sequence). The CDR3 is CASSLGQISYEQYF.

J is TRBJ1-1 and V is TRBV7-2; the TCRdb call, TRBD1, lacks DNA for checking. The germline gives CDR1 SGHTA, CDR2 FQGNSA. The CDR3 runs 15 residues. CDR3 loop: CASSSRDRVNTEAFF.

The chain carries TRBV3-1 and TRBJ2-5; the TCRdb D gene call, TRBD1, has no DNA to confirm it. The germline gives CDR1 LGHDT, CDR2 YNNKEL (reference sequence). The CDR3 contains 19 residues. The CDR3 protein is CASRGAGAPDRVISETQYF.

The rearrangement uses TRBV6-2 or TRBV6-3 and TRBJ2-7. There are 16 residues in the CDR3. Per the germline V gene, CDR1 is MNHEY and CDR2 is SVGEGT. Here the CDR3 reads CASSYSNWLQSYEQYF.

The V gene is TRBV5-1, the J gene TRBJ1-5. Looked up from germline, CDR1 is SGHRS and CDR2 is YFSETQ. This CDR3 is built from 16 residues. CDR3 amino acids: CASSFGGRESNQPQHF.

This chain uses TRBV10-3 with TRBJ1-1. Germline CDR1 is ENHRY and CDR2 is SYGVKD. CDR3 length: 14 residues. The CDR3 sequence: CAISDLYTAAEAFF.

The chain joins TRBV6-5 to TRBJ2-3; no DNA is available, so the TRBD1 call from TCRdb remains unchecked. The germline CDR1 and CDR2 sequences are MNHEY and SVGAGI. The CDR3 runs 13 residues. CDR3 in amino acids: CASRISGGGTQYF.

The chain couples TRBV20-1 to TRBJ2-1; there is no DNA to check the TCRdb D call of TRBD1. Germline-derived CDR1 and CDR2 are DFQATT and SNEGSKA (reference sequence). The CDR3 runs 13 residues. This chain's CDR3 is CSARDSRGYEQFF.

The chain couples TRBV20-1 to TRBJ2-5; TCRdb proposes TRBD1, but this gene call is untestable without DNA. This CDR3 has 14 residues. Per the germline V gene, CDR1 is DFQATT and CDR2 is SNEGSKA (reference sequence). CDR3 sequence: CSGPGSAEQETQYF.

The chain recombines TRBV3-1 with TRBJ1-2; there is no DNA to check the TCRdb D call of TRBD1. The CDR3 is 15 amino acids. Germline loops: CDR1 LGHDT, CDR2 YNNKEL (reference sequence). CDR3: CASSLGRGESYGYTF.

The V call is TRBV15, the J call TRBJ2-1; TCRdb indicates TRBD1, and absent DNA this call remains unverified. Germline V gives CDR1 LNHNV, CDR2 YYDKDF (reference sequence). The CDR3 totals 15 residues. CDR3 in amino acids: CATTTDRGLYNEQFF.

The CDR3 sequence: CASSLASRVETQYF. The J gene is TRBJ2-5, the V gene TRBV5-1. Germline CDR1 SGHRS, CDR2 YFSETQ. CDR3 size: 14 residues. Drawing the rest from reference TRBV5-1 and TRBJ2-5, the complete variable domain is KAGVTQTPRYLIKTRGQQVTLSCSPISGHRSVSWYQQTPGQGLQFLFEYFSETQRNKGNFPGRFSGRQFSNSRSEMNVSTLELGDSALYLCASSLASRVETQYFGPGTRLLVL.

The chain has TRBV28 and TRBJ2-5; TCRdb selects TRBD1, and the lack of DNA leaves this call unchecked. The germline V gene encodes CDR1 MDHEN and CDR2 SYDVKM. The CDR3 is made up of 16 amino acids. CDR3 protein: CASSLSAGVHLQTQYF.

The gene calls are TRBV20-1 and TRBJ2-5; as DNA is missing, the TRBD1 call by TCRdb cannot be tested. Germline CDR1 is DFQATT and CDR2 is SNEGSKA (reference sequence). The CDR3 totals 15 residues. CDR3 sequence reads: CSASTPQGRGETQYF.

CDR3 sequence: CASSLGGTSGFLTYNEQFF. The chain carries TRBV5-4 and TRBJ2-1; TCRdb's D call of TRBD2 is untestable without DNA. Germline CDR1 is SGHNT and CDR2 is YYREEE (reference sequence). The CDR3 is 19 amino acids.

The CDR3 sequence is CASSLPTGSKGYNEQFF. This sequence joins TRBV5-6 and TRBJ2-1; TCRdb designates TRBD1, a call that cannot be tested without DNA. In germline, CDR1 is SGHDT, CDR2 YYEEEE. The CDR3 spans 17 residues.

This chain connects TRBV4-2 to TRBJ2-1; TCRdb selects TRBD1, and the lack of DNA leaves this call unchecked. CDR3 length: 15 amino acids. Germline V gene data show CDR1 as LGHNA and CDR2 as YNFKEQ. The CDR3 loop is CASSQSRGSYNEQFF.

The chain recombines TRBV3-1 with TRBJ1-2. CDR1 LGHDT and CDR2 YNNKEL come from the germline V gene (reference sequence). This CDR3 comprises 14 residues. The CDR3 here is CASSQATATDGYTF.

The J gene is TRBJ1-5, the V gene TRBV4-1; the D call of TRBD1 rests on TCRdb alone, since no DNA is present to check it. Germline V lookup: CDR1 MGHRA, CDR2 YSYEKL. The CDR3 extends over 18 amino acids. The CDR3 loop reads CASSQDFRTGTGNQPQHF.

This chain uses TRBV2 with TRBJ1-2; the D call from TCRdb, TRBD1, cannot be confirmed without DNA. The CDR3 runs to 14 residues. From germline, CDR1 is SNHLY and CDR2 FYNNEI. The CDR3 protein is CARGNGGNSYGYTF.

The chain couples TRBV7-2 to TRBJ2-7; TCRdb proposes TRBD2, but this gene call is untestable without DNA. Germline CDR1 is SGHTA and CDR2 is FQGNSA. CDR3 size: 16 residues. The CDR3 here is CASSLEASGPSYEQYF.

The gene calls are TRBV29-1 and TRBJ1-1. The CDR3 length is 13 residues. Germline CDR1 and CDR2: SQVTM and ANQGSEA. The CDR3 is CSVEREFNTEAFF. Together with reference TRBV29-1 and TRBJ1-1, the CDR3 gives the full variable domain: SAVISQKPSRDICQRGTSLTIQCQVDSQVTMMFWYRQQPGQSLTLIATANQGSEATYESGFVIDKFPISRPNLTFSTLTVSNMSPEDSSIYLCSVEREFNTEAFFGQGTRLTVV.

The chain has TRBV2 and TRBJ2-5; the TCRdb call, TRBD1, lacks DNA for checking. This CDR3 has 14 amino acids. From germline, CDR1 is SNHLY and CDR2 FYNNEI. The CDR3 loop reads CASMGQGTQETQYF. Combining the CDR3 with reference TRBV2 and TRBJ2-5 gives the whole variable domain EPEVTQTPSHQVTQMGQEVILRCVPISNHLYFYWYRQILGQKVEFLVSFYNNEISEKSEIFDDQFSVERPDGSNFTLKIRSTKLEDSAMYFCASMGQGTQETQYFGPGTRLLVL.

The genes are TRBV20-1 and TRBJ2-5; without DNA, the TCRdb call of TRBD1 cannot be checked. The CDR3 covers 14 residues. Germline V lookup: CDR1 DFQATT, CDR2 SNEGSKA (reference sequence). The CDR3 protein is CSASRQGAWETQYF.